The rows below give T cell receptor beta chains drawn from one sample of a study of response to subunit inactivated influenza vaccine. TCRdb reprocessed the RT-PCR reads via MiXCR and lists one record per CDR3 protein. Here the sample spans around 470,000 distinct CDR3 sequences, more than 7% being singletons. The sequenced sample was PBMCs from blood, obtained 23 to 25 months after vaccination. The receptors here all came from a man between 50 and 69 years old who received an inactivated influenza vaccine. Each CDR3 is given without its conserved first and last residue. Size values are once, few and many counts, or a class for expanded clones, and some rows have none.

14,few,TRBV10-3,TRBJ2-3,ATGPGQATITDTQY
12,-,TRBV6-2/TRBV6-3,TRBJ2-5,ASISWGRGETQY
11,many,TRBV2,TRBJ2-3,AINEQFTDTQY
14,few,TRBV12-3/TRBV12-4,TRBJ2-7,ASSHTPGQGPYEQY
11,-,TRBV5-6,TRBJ1-1,ASSNTGGLGAF
14,-,TRBV11-2,TRBJ2-1,ASSLRRYRPYNEQF
12,few,TRBV5-1,TRBJ2-3,ASRTGQLPDTQY
13,many,TRBV7-2,TRBJ2-1,ASSSQGGVSNEQF
14,few,TRBV25-1,TRBJ2-5,ASSQPGTGDVETQY
18,many,TRBV6-2/TRBV6-3,TRBJ2-7,ASSYNLNREKGRTEDEQY
14,-,TRBV18,TRBJ2-3,ASSPTAGLDTDTQY
14,few,TRBV12-3/TRBV12-4,TRBJ2-3,ASSLVVAGDTDTQY
11,-,TRBV6-1,TRBJ2-2,ATGLAGTGELF
13,-,TRBV7-2,TRBJ2-1,ASSFKWGPYNEQF